The rows below give T cell receptor beta chains drawn from one sample of a study of OX40 agonist ivuxolimab in advanced cancers. Assay: immunoSEQ multiplex PCR; the TCRdb copy retains only in-frame clones and omits some. The sample lists about 53,000 clones, 75% to 90% occurring once. The sequenced sample was CD4+ or CD8+ T cells sorted from blood, obtained in a trial of the OX40 agonist ivuxolimab. The receptors were sampled from an adult with an advanced solid tumor such as melanoma, head and neck, liver or kidney cancer. Each CDR3 is given with its conserved first and last residue. The D gene is left open where the match is weak. Clone size appears in some rows only: once, few, many, or a class for an expanded clone.

v_call	d_call	j_call	clone_size	cdr3_aa	cdr3_nt
TRBV18	TRBD1	TRBJ1-5	.	CASSPGGTGNQPQHF	TGTGCCAGCTCACCGGGCGGGACAGGGAATCAGCCCCAGCATTTT
TRBV30	.	TRBJ2-7	.	CAWSEGGEQYF	TGTGCCTGGAGTGAGGGAGGCGAGCAGTACTTC
TRBV2	TRBD1	TRBJ1-1	.	CASSERQGNTEAFF	TGTGCCAGCAGTGAAAGACAGGGAAACACTGAAGCTTTCTTT
TRBV7-9	TRBD1	TRBJ1-6	once	CASSPQGIGDSPLHF	TGTGCCAGCAGCCCACAGGGGATCGGGGATTCACCCCTCCACTTT
TRBV6-1	TRBD1	TRBJ2-7	.	CASTRTGTSYEQYF	TGTGCCAGCACCCGGACAGGAACTTCCTACGAGCAGTACTTC
TRBV9	.	TRBJ2-7	.	CASSVSVSLEQYF	TGTGCCAGCAGCGTAAGTGTCTCCCTCGAGCAGTACTTC
TRBV30	TRBD1	TRBJ2-7	once	CAWSGRRGLSGTYEQYF	TGTGCCTGGAGTGGCCGAAGGGGGCTATCCGGAACCTACGAGCAGTACTTC
TRBV18	.	TRBJ2-1	.	CASSRSRGYNEQFF	TGTGCCAGCAGCCGTAGCCGGGGATACAATGAGCAGTTCTTC
TRBV4-2	.	TRBJ2-7	few	CASSQVAMDRHEQYF	TGTGCCAGCAGCCAAGTAGCGATGGACCGACACGAGCAGTACTTC
TRBV28	TRBD2	TRBJ2-1	.	CASSITSGGSYNEQFF	TGTGCCAGCAGTATTACTAGCGGAGGTTCCTACAATGAGCAGTTCTTC
TRBV19	.	TRBJ1-4	.	CASSARTAPEGKLFF	TGTGCCAGTAGTGCCCGGACAGCCCCTGAGGGAAAACTGTTTTTT
TRBV10-1	TRBD2	TRBJ2-1	once	CASSDTTGLAGDISEQFF	TGCGCCAGCAGCGATACGACGGGACTAGCGGGAGATATAAGTGAGCAGTTCTTC
TRBV11-2	TRBD1	TRBJ1-5	.	CASSGQGDQPQHF	TGTGCCAGCAGCGGACAGGGCGATCAGCCCCAGCATTTT
TRBV30	.	TRBJ1-4	few	CAWSIQVNEKLFF	TGTGCCTGGAGTATACAGGTTAATGAAAAACTGTTTTTT
TRBV6-6	.	TRBJ2-7	.	CASSYTDEGTGEQYF	TGTGCCAGCAGTTACACTGACGAGGGGACTGGTGAGCAGTACTTC
TRBV18	.	TRBJ1-2	.	CASSSGLNYGYTF	TGTGCCAGCTCATCGGGGTTGAACTATGGCTACACCTTC
TRBV29-1	TRBD1	TRBJ2-7	.	CSAEGAQTYEQYF	TGCAGCGCCGAGGGGGCCCAAACCTACGAGCAGTACTTC
TRBV27	TRBD2	TRBJ2-2	.	CASSFRGEHRGAVF	TGTGCCAGCAGTTTTCGGGGGGAGCACCGGGGAGCTGTTTTT
TRBV5-1	.	TRBJ1-3	.	CASSLQGSEGNTIYF	TGCGCCAGCAGCTTACAGGGTTCGGAGGGAAACACCATATATTTT
TRBV2	.	TRBJ2-2	.	CASSRTTGRDGELFF	TGTGCCAGCAGTAGGACTACAGGGCGGGACGGGGAGCTGTTTTTT
TRBV5-4	TRBD1	TRBJ1-2	.	CASSFTTGQGHGYTF	TGTGCCAGCAGCTTTACTACGGGACAGGGCCACGGCTACACCTTC
TRBV6-1	.	TRBJ1-1	.	CASSGKQGMNTEAFF	TGTGCCAGCAGTGGAAAACAGGGAATGAACACTGAAGCTTTCTTT
TRBV27	.	TRBJ1-5	.	CASSSGATGTNQPQHF	TGTGCCAGCAGTTCGGGGGCCACAGGGACCAATCAGCCCCAGCATTTT
TRBV30	.	TRBJ2-7	.	CAWRRPGISYEQYF	TGTGCCTGGAGGAGGCCAGGGATTTCCTACGAGCAGTACTTC
TRBV6-6	TRBD1	TRBJ1-4	.	CASSYRGREKLFF	TGTGCCAGCAGTTACAGGGGGCGCGAAAAACTGTTTTTT
TRBV27	.	TRBJ2-2	.	CASSLYRGTGELFF	TGTGCCAGCAGTTTATATCGAGGGACCGGGGAGCTGTTTTTT
TRBV15	.	TRBJ1-1	.	CATSSDRLLNTEAFF	TGTGCCACCAGCAGCGACAGGCTATTGAACACTGAAGCTTTCTTT
TRBV28	.	TRBJ2-3	.	CASVQGGADTQYF	TGTGCAAGCGTACAGGGAGGGGCAGATACGCAGTATTTT
TRBV6-1	.	TRBJ1-3	once	CASSEQGRFGNTIYF	TGTGCCAGCAGTGAACAGGGGCGCTTTGGAAACACCATATATTTT
TRBV7-6	.	TRBJ1-3	.	CASSLGQASGNTIYF	TGTGCCAGCAGCTTAGGGCAGGCCTCTGGAAACACCATATATTTT
TRBV25-1	.	TRBJ1-6	.	CATQDRWTTLHF	TGTGCCACCCAAGACAGGTGGACGACCCTCCACTTT
TRBV6-6	.	TRBJ1-5	.	CASSYSTGANQPQHF	TGTGCCAGCAGTTACTCGACCGGAGCCAATCAGCCCCAGCATTTT
TRBV19	.	TRBJ2-6	.	CASSIRRSGANVLTF	TGTGCCAGTAGTATAAGGAGATCTGGGGCCAACGTCCTGACTTTC
TRBV10-3	.	TRBJ1-1	.	CAIRTGRDTEAFF	TGTGCCATCAGGACGGGGAGGGACACTGAAGCTTTCTTT
TRBV7-2	.	TRBJ1-1	.	CASSQGLMNTEAFF	TGTGCCAGCAGCCAGGGACTCATGAACACTGAAGCTTTCTTT